These 24 T cell receptor beta chains came from one sample sequenced in a study of identifying expanded T cells in peripheral blood. Here immunoSEQ multiplex PCR was the method, and the copy in TCRdb shows in-frame clones only, minus some. This table has around 82,000 clones, 84% appearing once. The specimen was blood. The receptor source for this set is a person aged 18 to 75 in good health.

V gene TRBV19 combines with J gene TRBJ1-3; 10 bases map to TRBD1. Germline-derived CDR1 and CDR2 are LNHDA and SQIVND (reference sequence). The CDR3 is 16 amino acids. With 4 bases clipped from V and 0 bases from J, the junction kept 3 bases outside the gene matches. CDR3 loop: CASSTTGGTSGNTIYF. CDR3 nucleotides: TGTGCCAGTAGTACGACAGGGGGCACCTCTGGAAACACCATATATTTT.

This chain joins TRBV15 and TRBJ1-5, with unresolved D. Deletions cut 0 bases from V and 3 bases from J, with 9 bases between. The CDR3 totals 15 residues. Germline V gene sequence: CDR1 LNHNV, CDR2 YYDKDF (reference sequence). As DNA, the CDR3 is TGTGCCACCAGCAGAGATTTAACTCTCAATCAGCCCCAGCATTTT. This translates into CATSRDLTLNQPQHF. The entire variable domain, with the rest obtained from reference TRBV15 and TRBJ1-5, is as follows: DAMVIQNPRYQVTQFGKPVTLSCSQTLNHNVMYWYQQKSSQAPKLLFHYYDKDFNNEADTPDNFQSRRPNTSFCFLDIRSPGLGDTAMYLCATSRDLTLNQPQHFGDGTRLSIL.

V and J are TRBV6-5 and TRBJ1-1, with D maybe TRBD1 (5 bases). The CDR3 runs to 13 residues. V lost 8 bases and J 4 bases, leaving 14 bases between the germline ends. Per germline, CDR1 MNHEY and CDR2 SVGAGI. The CDR3 sequence: CASSQAGRTEAFF. The DNA of the CDR3 is TGTGCCAGCTCGCAGGCAGGGCGCACTGAAGCTTTCTTT.

This clone was seen a handful of times. This chain's CDR3 is CASRGFHRGSGRTEAFF. In DNA form, the CDR3 reads TGTGCCAGCAGGGGTTTCCACAGGGGTTCTGGGAGGACTGAAGCTTTCTTT. The V and J genes are TRBV28 and TRBJ1-1, with 7 bases lining up with TRBD1. V trimming: 6 bases; J trimming: 5 bases; junction bases outside the gene matches: 18. The length of the CDR3 is 17 residues. The germline V gene encodes CDR1 MDHEN and CDR2 SYDVKM.

The chain employs TRBV4-3 and TRBJ2-1; tentative D call: TRBD2 (6 bases). CDR3 size: 16 residues. Germline-derived CDR1 and CDR2 are LGHNA and YSLEER. Trimming took 0 bases from V and 3 from J, leaving 12 bases between them. The CDR3 region is CASSQEMSGLYNEQFF. The CDR3 region has the DNA TGCGCCAGCAGCCAAGAGATGAGCGGGCTCTACAATGAGCAGTTCTTC.

The chain links TRBV30 to TRBJ1-1, with D unresolved. This CDR3 region has 13 residues. Trimming left V 5 bases short and J 2 bases short, with 12 bases between. Germline assignment: CDR1 GTSNPN and CDR2 SVGIG (reference sequence). The CDR3: CAWAADGNTEAFF. DNA of the CDR3: TGTGCCTGGGCCGCGGACGGAAACACTGAAGCTTTCTTT.

This chain connects TRBV7-2 to TRBJ1-3; D unclear. Germline assignment: CDR1 SGHTA and CDR2 FQGNSA. This CDR3 has 12 amino acids. Deletions cut 5 bases from V and 2 bases from J, with 4 bases between. The CDR3 protein is CASSETGNTIYF. DNA of the CDR3: TGTGCCAGCAGCGAAACTGGAAACACCATATATTTT. Using reference TRBV7-2 and TRBJ1-3 for the parts outside the CDR3, the full variable domain is GAGVSQSPSNKVTEKGKDVELRCDPISGHTALYWYRQSLGQGLEFLIYFQGNSAPDKSGLPSDRFSAERTGGSVSTLTIQRTQQEDSAVYLCASSETGNTIYFGEGSWLTVV.

This clone was seen a handful of times. The chain combines TRBV11-2 with TRBJ2-1; D might be TRBD2 (6 bases). The CDR3 extends over 14 amino acids. The V gene's germline CDR1 is SGHAT and CDR2 FQNNGV. Trimming removed 3 bases from V and 5 bases from J, with 11 bases in between. The CDR3 DNA follows: TGTGCCAGCAGCTTTGGGGGAGGTGACAATGAGCAGTTCTTC. The encoded protein is CASSFGGGDNEQFF.

The genes are TRBV4-3 and TRBJ1-1; the D is unclear. Germline CDR1 reads LGHNA; CDR2 reads YSLEER. Trimming cost V 6 bases and J 4 bases, with 18 bases left between them. The CDR3 covers 15 residues. The CDR3 coding sequence is TGCGCCAGCAGTTACGAATGGGGAACAACCACTGAAGCTTTCTTT. It specifies CASSYEWGTTTEAFF.

This rearrangement joins TRBV18 to TRBJ1-1; D uncertain. CDR1 is KGHSH and CDR2 is LQKENI in the germline V gene. The CDR3 length is 16 residues. V lost 6 bases to trimming and J lost 3 bases, with 20 bases between them. CDR3: CASSPATHAPDTEAFF. The DNA of the CDR3 is TGTGCCAGCTCCCCGGCTACCCATGCCCCGGACACTGAAGCTTTCTTT.

The gene calls are TRBV19 and TRBJ2-1; 11 nucleotides match TRBD2. CDR3 length: 13 amino acids. Unmatched junction bases numbered 2, after V lost 9 bases and J lost 4 bases. The germline V gene has CDR1 LNHDA and CDR2 SQIVND (reference sequence). CDR3: CARRTSGYNEQFF. The CDR3 coding sequence is TGTGCCAGGCGGACTAGCGGGTACAATGAGCAGTTCTTC.

The gene calls are TRBV5-1 and TRBJ2-5; 8 bases align to TRBD1. J gave up 4 bases and V 4 bases, and 12 bases lay outside the gene matches. The CDR3 is made up of 16 amino acids. In germline, CDR1 is SGHRS, CDR2 YFSETQ. The CDR3 DNA reads TGCGCCAGCAGCCCGGAGGACAGGGTTGGTTCAGAGACCCAGTACTTC. It codes for CASSPEDRVGSETQYF.

The V and J genes are TRBV29-1 and TRBJ2-5; the D gene is possibly TRBD1 (5 bases). Looked up from germline, CDR1 is SQVTM and CDR2 is ANQGSEA. The CDR3 is 13 amino acids. Trimming left V 4 bases short and J 0 bases short, with 9 bases between. CDR3 coding DNA: TGCAGCGTTGCTCCAGGGAACCAAGAGACCCAGTACTTC. Amino acid sequence: CSVAPGNQETQYF.

The gene calls are TRBV14 and TRBJ2-7; D remains unclear. Trimming shortened V by 1 base and J by 7 bases, and 17 bases separated the two germline ends. The CDR3 has 15 amino acids. CDR1 is SGHDN, CDR2 FVKESK, per germline. In nucleotides, the CDR3 is TGTGCCAGCAGCCAAGTCGCGACGGTGGTGGGGGAGCAGTACTTC. This translates into CASSQVATVVGEQYF.

The chain carries TRBV19 and TRBJ1-2; D possibly corresponds to TRBD1 (5 bases). Germline V gene lookup returns CDR1 LNHDA and CDR2 SQIVND (reference sequence). The CDR3 totals 15 residues. V gave up 7 bases and J gave up 2 bases, with 17 bases separating them. CDR3 coding DNA: TGTGCCAGTACCGGGACGGGGGGACGCAACTATGGCTACACCTTC. It yields the protein CASTGTGGRNYGYTF.

This clone is a singleton in its sample. The chain recombines TRBV7-2 with TRBJ2-2, with D perhaps being TRBD1 or TRBD2 (5 bases each). Germline values: CDR1 SGHTA, CDR2 FQGNSA. The CDR3 extends over 17 amino acids. Trimming shortened V by 3 bases and J by 0 bases, and 14 bases separated the two germline ends. CDR3 in amino acids: CASSFAGTASNTGELFF. In nucleotides, the CDR3 is TGTGCCAGCAGCTTCGCCGGGACCGCGTCGAACACCGGGGAGCTGTTTTTT.

The rearrangement joins TRBV4-2 to TRBJ2-3, with TRBD2 matching 16 bases. Germline values: CDR1 LGHNA, CDR2 YNFKEQ. V lost 0 bases to trimming and J lost 5 bases; unmatched junction nucleotides: 5. The CDR3 covers 18 residues. CDR3 residues: CASSQDGTSGRAKDTQYF. The CDR3 DNA sequence: TGTGCCAGCAGCCAAGATGGGACTAGCGGGAGGGCGAAAGATACGCAGTATTTT.

V gene TRBV5-4 combines with J gene TRBJ2-1; a weak D match, TRBD1 (5 bases). Trimming left V 4 bases short and J 8 bases short, with 19 bases between. This CDR3 is 15 amino acids long. The V gene's germline CDR1 is SGHNT and CDR2 YYREEE (reference sequence). The CDR3 region has the DNA TGTGCCAGCAGCCTCGGACAAGGGGTTTGGGATGAGCAGTTCTTC. Its protein is CASSLGQGVWDEQFF.

The rearrangement uses TRBV6-1 and TRBJ2-1; the D is unclear. The CDR3 is 15 amino acids. In germline, CDR1 is MNHNS, CDR2 SASEGT. The V gene lost 2 bases and the J gene lost 0 bases, with 8 bases spanning the gap. The CDR3 spells CASSELESSYNEQFF. CDR3 DNA: TGTGCCAGCAGTGAACTGGAGAGCTCCTACAATGAGCAGTTCTTC.

This chain connects TRBV2 to TRBJ2-5; 9 bases line up with TRBD2. This CDR3 contains 15 residues. After removal of 10 bases from V and 4 bases from J, the junction contained 13 bases not matched to a gene. The V gene's germline CDR1 is SNHLY and CDR2 FYNNEI. CDR3 DNA sequence: TGTGCCACCTCGATTTTAGCGGGAGTTGGAGAGACCCAGTACTTC. Translated, it gives CATSILAGVGETQYF.

The chain employs TRBV28 and TRBJ2-1; 8 bases are a match to TRBD2. Trimming removed 3 bases from V and 6 bases from J; junction bases left unmatched: 7. The CDR3 spans 15 residues. CDR1 and CDR2 (germline): MDHEN, SYDVKM. The CDR3 sequence: CASSFWGSGANEQFF. The CDR3 DNA sequence: TGTGCCAGCAGTTTTTGGGGTAGCGGGGCCAATGAGCAGTTCTTC.

The chain couples TRBV28 to TRBJ2-5; 10 nucleotides align to TRBD1. The CDR3 has 16 amino acids. Trimming at V came to 3 bases and at J to 6 bases, leaving 10 bases not matched to a gene. Germline V gene lookup returns CDR1 MDHEN and CDR2 SYDVKM. The CDR3 DNA is TGTGCCAGCAGTTTTCCACCTGGGACAGGGGTCAAGACCCAGTACTTC. Encoded protein: CASSFPPGTGVKTQYF.

This clone was recorded a few times. This chain connects TRBV28 to TRBJ1-4, with D hard to call. The CDR3 is 17 amino acids. Looked up from germline, CDR1 is MDHEN and CDR2 is SYDVKM. Trimming pared 5 bases from V and 1 base from J, leaving 17 bases between. CDR3 nucleotide sequence: TGTGCCAGCAGTCCCCCCTTAGGAGTCCTAACTAATGAAAAACTGTTTTTT. Its translation is CASSPPLGVLTNEKLFF.

This chain connects TRBV28 to TRBJ2-2, with 8 bases lining up with TRBD2. The trim removed 5 bases at V and 3 bases at J, leaving 5 bases unmatched. Germline values: CDR1 MDHEN, CDR2 SYDVKM. The length of the CDR3 is 15 residues. CDR3 sequence: CASSDSGTHTGELFF. The DNA of the CDR3 is TGTGCCAGCAGTGATAGCGGGACCCACACCGGGGAGCTGTTTTTT.